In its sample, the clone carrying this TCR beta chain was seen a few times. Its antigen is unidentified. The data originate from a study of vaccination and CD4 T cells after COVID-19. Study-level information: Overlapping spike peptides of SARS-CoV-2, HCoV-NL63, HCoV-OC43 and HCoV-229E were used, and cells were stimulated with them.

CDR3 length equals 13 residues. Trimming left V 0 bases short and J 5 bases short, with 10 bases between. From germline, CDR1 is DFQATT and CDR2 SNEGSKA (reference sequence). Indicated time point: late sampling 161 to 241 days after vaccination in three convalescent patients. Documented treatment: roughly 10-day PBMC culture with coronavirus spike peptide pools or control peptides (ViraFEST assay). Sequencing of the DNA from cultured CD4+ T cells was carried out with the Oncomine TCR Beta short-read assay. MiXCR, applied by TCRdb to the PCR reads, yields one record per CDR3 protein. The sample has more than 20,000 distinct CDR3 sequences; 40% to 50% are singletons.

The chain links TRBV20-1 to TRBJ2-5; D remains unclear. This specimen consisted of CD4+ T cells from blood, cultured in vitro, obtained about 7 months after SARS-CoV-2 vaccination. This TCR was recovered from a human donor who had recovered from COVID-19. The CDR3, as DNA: TGCAGTGCTAGAGATGGCCTCCCGGAGACCCAGTACTTC. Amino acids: CSARDGLPETQYF.